This is a list of T cell receptor beta chains from one sample in a study of T cell repertoires in cytomegalovirus infection. From the reads, TCRdb called clonotypes with MiXCR, one entry per CDR3 protein. The profile shows some 940,000 distinct CDR3 sequences, roughly 30% of them singletons. Their antigens are not known. The sequencing here drew on cultured CD8+ T cells from PBMCs, taken from culture after CMV antigen stimulation. All receptors derive from a human donor in good health (CMV status not recorded). Some clones in this sample may be carry-over from other donors' samples. Each CDR3 is given with its conserved first and last residue. Fields, in order: D gene, V gene, clone size, J gene, CDR3 protein, CDR3 DNA. The D gene is left open where the match is weak. Where a row states a size, it is once, few, many or the class of an expanded clone; other rows omit it.

d_gene: -; v_gene: TRBV11-2; abundance: -; j_gene: TRBJ2-3; CDR3aa: CASSLVHRYTDTQYF; CDR3nt: TGTGCCAGCAGCTTAGTTCACCGATACACAGATACGCAGTATTTT
d_gene: TRBD1; v_gene: TRBV2; abundance: -; j_gene: TRBJ1-2; CDR3aa: CASSFTPTGFYGYTF; CDR3nt: TGTGCCAGCAGTTTTACGCCGACAGGGTTCTATGGCTACACCTTC
d_gene: -; v_gene: TRBV11-3; abundance: few; j_gene: TRBJ2-2; CDR3aa: CASSARNPGELFF; CDR3nt: TGTGCCAGCAGCGCGAGGAATCCCGGGGAGCTGTTTTTT
d_gene: -; v_gene: TRBV7-5; abundance: few; j_gene: TRBJ1-1; CDR3aa: CISVPENTAACPPEAFF; CDR3nt: -
d_gene: TRBD1; v_gene: TRBV18; abundance: -; j_gene: TRBJ2-3; CDR3aa: CASSPPGTGVWDTQYF; CDR3nt: TGTGCCAGCTCACCCCCCGGGACAGGGGTCTGGGATACGCAGTATTTT
d_gene: TRBD2; v_gene: TRBV6-1; abundance: -; j_gene: TRBJ2-3; CDR3aa: CAGGLSLTDTQYF; CDR3nt: TGTGCCGGGGGACTATCCCTTACAGATACGCAGTATTTT
d_gene: -; v_gene: TRBV15; abundance: few; j_gene: TRBJ1-5; CDR3aa: CATSRDTTYQPQHF; CDR3nt: TGTGCCACCAGCAGAGATACCACATATCAGCCCCAGCATTTT
d_gene: -; v_gene: TRBV27; abundance: -; j_gene: TRBJ1-1; CDR3aa: CASSSLDRTEAFF; CDR3nt: TGTGCCAGCAGTTCCTTGGACAGAACTGAAGCTTTCTTT
d_gene: -; v_gene: TRBV6-1; abundance: few; j_gene: TRBJ1-1; CDR3aa: CASTRNRVLNTEAFF; CDR3nt: TGTGCCAGCACCCGGAACCGGGTCTTGAACACTGAAGCTTTCTTT
d_gene: -; v_gene: TRBV12-3/TRBV12-4; abundance: few; j_gene: TRBJ2-2; CDR3aa: CASRRTASLYTGELFF; CDR3nt: TGTGCCAGCAGGAGAACGGCTAGTCTCTACACCGGGGAGCTGTTTTTT
d_gene: TRBD1; v_gene: TRBV7-2; abundance: many; j_gene: TRBJ2-1; CDR3aa: CASRETGQGFYNEQFF; CDR3nt: TGTGCCAGCAGGGAAACGGGACAGGGGTTCTACAATGAGCAGTTCTTC
d_gene: -; v_gene: TRBV7-3; abundance: -; j_gene: TRBJ2-1; CDR3aa: CASSPRIMGAAYNEQFF; CDR3nt: TGTGCCAGCAGCCCACGAATAATGGGGGCTGCCTACAATGAGCAGTTCTTC
d_gene: TRBD1; v_gene: TRBV2; abundance: -; j_gene: TRBJ1-5; CDR3aa: CASSPRDRNNQPQHF; CDR3nt: TGTGCCAGCAGTCCAAGGGACAGAAACAATCAGCCCCAGCATTTT
d_gene: -; v_gene: TRBV7-6; abundance: -; j_gene: TRBJ1-3; CDR3aa: CASSLRTLENTIYF; CDR3nt: TGTGCCAGCAGCCTTCGGACTTTAGAAAACACCATATATTTT
d_gene: TRBD1; v_gene: TRBV27; abundance: -; j_gene: TRBJ2-5; CDR3aa: CASRHGQGAMKTQYF; CDR3nt: TGTGCCAGCAGACATGGGCAGGGGGCAATGAAGACCCAGTACTTC
d_gene: TRBD1; v_gene: TRBV4-1; abundance: -; j_gene: TRBJ1-6; CDR3aa: CASTPDRGRYNSPLHF; CDR3nt: TGCGCCAGCACCCCGGACAGGGGGAGGTATAATTCACCCCTCCACTTT
d_gene: TRBD2; v_gene: TRBV19; abundance: few; j_gene: TRBJ2-2; CDR3aa: CASSILEAGGTGELFF; CDR3nt: TGTGCCAGTAGTATCCTGGAGGCGGGGGGAACCGGGGAGCTGTTTTTT
d_gene: TRBD1; v_gene: TRBV24-1; abundance: -; j_gene: TRBJ1-5; CDR3aa: CATSDSTGRGVGAPQHF; CDR3nt: TGTGCCACCAGTGATTCAACAGGCAGGGGGGTGGGAGCGCCCCAGCATTTT
d_gene: -; v_gene: TRBV6-1; abundance: many; j_gene: TRBJ2-1; CDR3aa: CASSDQRDNEQFF; CDR3nt: TGTGCCAGCAGTGATCAGAGGGACAATGAGCAGTTCTTC
d_gene: -; v_gene: TRBV5-4; abundance: -; j_gene: TRBJ1-2; CDR3aa: CASSNTAGYTF; CDR3nt: TGTGCCAGCAGCAACACAGCTGGCTACACCTTC
d_gene: TRBD2; v_gene: TRBV28; abundance: -; j_gene: TRBJ2-1; CDR3aa: CASSLSRSGGEGSYNEQFF; CDR3nt: TGTGCCAGCAGTTTAAGTCGCTCGGGGGGGGAGGGCTCCTACAATGAGCAGTTCTTC
d_gene: TRBD1; v_gene: TRBV7-9; abundance: few; j_gene: TRBJ1-1; CDR3aa: CASSFREGAVTEAFF; CDR3nt: TGTGCCAGCAGCTTCCGAGAGGGGGCCGTCACTGAAGCTTTCTTT
d_gene: -; v_gene: TRBV6-2/TRBV6-3; abundance: -; j_gene: TRBJ1-5; CDR3aa: CASSYIVTGPIINQPQHF; CDR3nt: TGTGCCAGCAGTTACATAGTCACAGGACCGATAATCAATCAGCCCCAGCATTTT
d_gene: -; v_gene: TRBV24-1; abundance: -; j_gene: TRBJ2-1; CDR3aa: CATSGSYYNEQFF; CDR3nt: TGTGCCACCTCAGGGAGCTACTACAATGAGCAGTTCTTC
d_gene: -; v_gene: TRBV27; abundance: -; j_gene: TRBJ2-3; CDR3aa: CASSLPGSSTDTQYF; CDR3nt: TGTGCCAGCAGTTTGCCGGGAAGCAGCACAGATACGCAGTATTTT
d_gene: -; v_gene: TRBV7-6; abundance: many; j_gene: TRBJ2-7; CDR3aa: CASSSKDGPGVEQYF; CDR3nt: TGTGCCAGCAGCTCAAAGGACGGCCCCGGTGTCGAGCAGTACTTC
d_gene: TRBD2; v_gene: TRBV9; abundance: -; j_gene: TRBJ2-5; CDR3aa: CASSVGEKTSGLQETQYF; CDR3nt: TGTGCCAGCAGCGTAGGAGAAAAGACTAGCGGGTTGCAAGAGACCCAGTACTTC
d_gene: TRBD2; v_gene: TRBV10-3; abundance: -; j_gene: TRBJ2-3; CDR3aa: CAITTGEGSTDTQYF; CDR3nt: TGTGCCATCACCACCGGGGAGGGGAGCACAGATACGCAGTATTTT
d_gene: TRBD1; v_gene: TRBV12-5; abundance: few; j_gene: TRBJ1-1; CDR3aa: CASGFTGGNTEAFF; CDR3nt: TGTGCTAGTGGTTTCACAGGGGGGAACACTGAAGCTTTCTTT
d_gene: TRBD1; v_gene: TRBV7-2; abundance: -; j_gene: TRBJ1-1; CDR3aa: CASSSRQGWENTEAFF; CDR3nt: TGTGCCAGCAGCTCAAGACAGGGATGGGAGAACACTGAAGCTTTCTTT
d_gene: TRBD2; v_gene: TRBV7-9; abundance: few; j_gene: TRBJ2-3; CDR3aa: CASSLVPAGLADTQYF; CDR3nt: TGTGCCAGCAGCTTAGTGCCAGCGGGGCTGGCGGATACGCAGTATTTT
d_gene: TRBD1; v_gene: TRBV11-2; abundance: few; j_gene: TRBJ2-1; CDR3aa: CASSVLGQGGYNEQFF; CDR3nt: TGTGCCAGCAGCGTCCTCGGACAGGGGGGCTACAATGAGCAGTTCTTC
d_gene: -; v_gene: TRBV12-3/TRBV12-4; abundance: few; j_gene: TRBJ1-4; CDR3aa: CASSLQDTNEKLFF; CDR3nt: TGTGCCAGCAGTTTACAGGATACTAATGAAAAACTGTTTTTT
d_gene: -; v_gene: TRBV6-2/TRBV6-3; abundance: -; j_gene: TRBJ1-6; CDR3aa: CASSPAAGWGSPLHF; CDR3nt: TGTGCCAGCAGTCCCGCGGCAGGGTGGGGATCACCCCTCCACTTT
d_gene: -; v_gene: TRBV2; abundance: few; j_gene: TRBJ1-1; CDR3aa: CASREGQWDTEAFF; CDR3nt: TGTGCCAGCAGGGAGGGACAATGGGACACTGAAGCTTTCTTT
d_gene: -; v_gene: TRBV12-3/TRBV12-4; abundance: -; j_gene: TRBJ2-3; CDR3aa: CASSRVGGTQYF; CDR3nt: TGTGCCAGCAGTCGTGTTGGGGGTACGCAGTATTTT
d_gene: TRBD1; v_gene: TRBV7-8; abundance: -; j_gene: TRBJ1-6; CDR3aa: CASSLNPGQGNSPLHF; CDR3nt: TGTGCCAGCAGCTTAAACCCGGGACAGGGAAATTCACCCCTCCACTTT
d_gene: TRBD1; v_gene: TRBV11-2; abundance: few; j_gene: TRBJ1-6; CDR3aa: CASSSAGTGGNSPLHF; CDR3nt: TGTGCCAGCAGCTCTGCCGGGACAGGGGGCAATTCACCCCTCCACTTT
d_gene: -; v_gene: TRBV7-6; abundance: few; j_gene: TRBJ2-3; CDR3aa: CASVPEHTDTQYF; CDR3nt: TGTGCCAGCGTACCCGAGCACACAGATACGCAGTATTTT
d_gene: -; v_gene: TRBV4-1; abundance: few; j_gene: TRBJ2-1; CDR3aa: CASSQEWRSSYNEQFF; CDR3nt: TGCGCCAGCAGCCAAGAATGGCGCAGCTCCTACAATGAGCAGTTCTTC
d_gene: TRBD1; v_gene: TRBV28; abundance: -; j_gene: TRBJ1-6; CDR3aa: CASSTGQGAHIYNSPLHF; CDR3nt: TGTGCCAGCAGTACCGGACAGGGGGCGCATATATATAATTCACCCCTCCACTTT
d_gene: -; v_gene: TRBV27; abundance: -; j_gene: TRBJ1-1; CDR3aa: CASRPIGRTEAFF; CDR3nt: TGTGCCAGCAGGCCGATAGGAAGAACTGAAGCTTTCTTT